This is a list of T cell receptor beta chains from one sample in a study of blood T cell repertoires in COVID-19. Generated by immunoSEQ multiplex PCR, the TCRdb table keeps only in-frame clones and is missing some. The sample contains about 30,000 clones, around nine tenths of which appear only once. Sequencing used peripheral blood. These receptors were taken from a human donor in a cohort sampled during active COVID-19. The CDR3 runs from the conserved cysteine through the conserved F or W. Fields, in order: clone size, J gene, V gene, D gene, CDR3 DNA, CDR3 protein. D genes are given only for firm matches. Expanded clones get a size class; other rows say once, few or many, or leave the size out.

size: NA; J: TRBJ1-2; V: TRBV30; D: TRBD1; DNA: TGTGCCTGGAGCGCGGGACAGGGGAGCTACACCTTC; CDR3: CAWSAGQGSYTF
size: NA; J: TRBJ1-6; V: TRBV24-1; D: TRBD1; DNA: TGTGCCCACCGACGGACAGGGTCTAATTCACCCCTCCACTTT; CDR3: CAHRRTGSNSPLHF
size: NA; J: TRBJ1-2; V: TRBV6-5; D: NA; DNA: TGTGCCAGCAGTTACCGGGGCTATGGCTACACCTTC; CDR3: CASSYRGYGYTF
size: NA; J: TRBJ1-2; V: TRBV7-2; D: NA; DNA: TGTGCCAGCAGACCTCCCGCGGGCTATGGCTACACCTTC; CDR3: CASRPPAGYGYTF
size: NA; J: TRBJ2-3; V: TRBV6-5; D: NA; DNA: TGTGCCAGCAGTTACGGAGCCGCAGGGGTTGCAGATACGCAGTATTTT; CDR3: CASSYGAAGVADTQYF
size: NA; J: TRBJ2-7; V: TRBV30; D: TRBD1; DNA: TGTGCCTGGCGAGCCGGGACAGCGACGTACGAGCAGTACTTC; CDR3: CAWRAGTATYEQYF
size: NA; J: TRBJ2-2; V: TRBV30; D: NA; DNA: TGTGCCTGGAGTGTATCCAGGGGTACCGGGGAGCTGTTTTTT; CDR3: CAWSVSRGTGELFF
size: NA; J: TRBJ1-2; V: TRBV5-1; D: TRBD1; DNA: TGCGCCAGCAGCTCACAGGGGGTGGGGAACTATGGCTACACCTTC; CDR3: CASSSQGVGNYGYTF
size: once; J: TRBJ1-4; V: TRBV18; D: TRBD1; DNA: TGTGCCAGCTCACCAGGTGGGACAGGGGCAACTAATGAAAAACTGTTTTTT; CDR3: CASSPGGTGATNEKLFF
size: NA; J: TRBJ1-2; V: TRBV30; D: NA; DNA: TGTGCCTGGAGTCTCGTGACTGATATCTACACCTTC; CDR3: CAWSLVTDIYTF
size: NA; J: TRBJ2-3; V: TRBV6-6; D: TRBD2; DNA: TGTGCCAGCAGCTCCGGGACTAGCGGGAGACCCTATACGCAGTATTTT; CDR3: CASSSGTSGRPYTQYF
size: NA; J: TRBJ2-1; V: TRBV4-2; D: TRBD2; DNA: TGTGCCAGCAGCCAAGAAAGCGGGGGGCTAAACAATGAGCAGTTCTTC; CDR3: CASSQESGGLNNEQFF
size: NA; J: TRBJ2-1; V: TRBV29-1; D: TRBD1; DNA: TGCAGCGTCAGGACAGGGGAGCAGTTCTTC; CDR3: CSVRTGEQFF
size: once; J: TRBJ2-3; V: TRBV3-1/TRBV3-2; D: TRBD2; DNA: TGTGCCAGCAGCCAGTCCCCTAGCGGGGGGGCCCGAGATACGCAGTATTTT; CDR3: CASSQSPSGGARDTQYF
size: NA; J: TRBJ1-1; V: TRBV11-2; D: TRBD1; DNA: TGTGCCAGCAGCATGGACAGGGACACTGAAGCTTTCTTT; CDR3: CASSMDRDTEAFF
size: NA; J: TRBJ2-3; V: TRBV29-1; D: TRBD2; DNA: TGCAGCGTTGGCCCATCCCCGGGACTAGCGGTCACAGATACGCAGTATTTT; CDR3: CSVGPSPGLAVTDTQYF
size: NA; J: TRBJ2-1; V: TRBV9; D: TRBD2; DNA: TGTGCCAGCAGCGTAGGGCTAGCGGGCTCGGATGAGCAGTTCTTC; CDR3: CASSVGLAGSDEQFF
size: once; J: TRBJ2-2; V: TRBV10-3; D: TRBD1; DNA: TGTGCCATCACCGTAAGACAGGGATCAGGGGAGCTGTTTTTT; CDR3: CAITVRQGSGELFF
size: NA; J: TRBJ1-1; V: TRBV5-4; D: NA; DNA: TGTGCCAGCAGCTTAGGGGATGGGCAGGGGACTGAAGCTTTCTTT; CDR3: CASSLGDGQGTEAFF
size: NA; J: TRBJ1-6; V: TRBV19; D: NA; DNA: TGTGCCAGTAGTGTCACTCGGTCGAGCTCCTATAATTCACCCCTCCACTTT; CDR3: CASSVTRSSSYNSPLHF
size: NA; J: TRBJ2-7; V: TRBV6-5; D: NA; DNA: TGTGCCAGCAGTTACTCCGGGACTCAATACGAGCAGTACTTC; CDR3: CASSYSGTQYEQYF
size: few; J: TRBJ2-7; V: TRBV7-9; D: NA; DNA: TGTGCCAGCGTCAAGGGGCAGTTCTACGAGCAGTACTTC; CDR3: CASVKGQFYEQYF
size: NA; J: TRBJ1-1; V: TRBV6-4; D: NA; DNA: TGTGCCAGCAGTATTGACCGGGATAATGAAGCTTTCTTT; CDR3: CASSIDRDNEAFF
size: once; J: TRBJ2-2; V: TRBV2; D: NA; DNA: TGTGCCAGCAGACCCTTGACAGGGAACACCGGGGAGCTGTTTTTT; CDR3: CASRPLTGNTGELFF
size: NA; J: TRBJ2-7; V: TRBV5-1; D: NA; DNA: TGCGCCAGCAGCTTGGCTAGGGGTCGAGAGCAGTACTTC; CDR3: CASSLARGREQYF
size: NA; J: TRBJ2-1; V: TRBV19; D: TRBD2; DNA: TGTGCCAGTAGTATTCTTGCGGGGGGTCTGTACAATGAGCAGTTCTTC; CDR3: CASSILAGGLYNEQFF
size: NA; J: TRBJ2-5; V: TRBV5-1; D: TRBD2; DNA: TGCGCCAGCAGCCGACTGACCACTAGCGGGGGGGCCCGAGAGACCCAGTACTTC; CDR3: CASSRLTTSGGARETQYF
size: NA; J: TRBJ1-1; V: TRBV6-5; D: TRBD1; DNA: TGTGCCAGCGCGCAAACAGGGGTGAACACTGAAGCTTTCTTT; CDR3: CASAQTGVNTEAFF
size: NA; J: TRBJ2-6; V: TRBV3-1/TRBV3-2; D: TRBD1; DNA: TGTGCCAGCAGCCAAGGGTGGACAGGGACCGCCTCTGGGGCCAACGTCCTGACTTTC; CDR3: CASSQGWTGTASGANVLTF
size: few; J: TRBJ1-5; V: TRBV9; D: TRBD1; DNA: TGTGCCAGCCTTGACAGGGAAGGCCAGCCCCAGCATTTT; CDR3: CASLDREGQPQHF
size: NA; J: TRBJ2-2; V: TRBV29-1; D: TRBD1; DNA: TGCAGCGGGCGGGGGACAGGGGTCACCGGGGAGCTGTTTTTT; CDR3: CSGRGTGVTGELFF
size: NA; J: TRBJ1-4; V: TRBV5-6; D: TRBD1; DNA: TGTGCCAGCAGTAGGACCGGGACAGGGGGTGAAAAACTGTTTTTT; CDR3: CASSRTGTGGEKLFF
size: NA; J: TRBJ2-5; V: TRBV5-4; D: NA; DNA: TGTGCCAGCAGCTTGGATGGGGGGAGACAAGAGACCCAGTACTTC; CDR3: CASSLDGGRQETQYF
size: few; J: TRBJ2-1; V: TRBV29-1; D: NA; DNA: TGCAGCGGAGGACAGCAGTTGAATGAGCAGTTCTTC; CDR3: CSGGQQLNEQFF
size: NA; J: TRBJ2-7; V: TRBV5-5; D: TRBD1; DNA: TGTGCCAGCAGCACCTCCGACAGGGCGTCCTACGAGCAGTACTTC; CDR3: CASSTSDRASYEQYF
size: NA; J: TRBJ2-2; V: TRBV2; D: TRBD1; DNA: TGTGCCAGCAGTGACCTGGGACAGGACACCGGGGAGCTGTTTTTT; CDR3: CASSDLGQDTGELFF